Listed here are 8 T cell receptor beta chains from one sample, sequenced in a study of CD8+CD57+ T cells in acquired aplastic anemia. For CDR3 and TCR beta VDJ profiling, genomic DNA was the template used. TCRdb re-called the reads through MiXCR, storing one row per CDR3 protein. The profile shows approximately 300,000 distinct CDR3 sequences, approximately 60% of them singletons. Patients picked for sequencing had shown CD8+CD57+ cell expansion detected by flow cytometry. The sample taken for sequencing was sorted CD4+, CD8+, or CD8+CD57+ T cells (not recorded which) from PBMCs. The source is a human donor with aplastic anemia.

Details on this clonotype: The junction does not match germline at one end; this may be a read error. V usage is TRBV20-1 and J usage is TRBJ2-6; 7 bases are shared with TRBD2. This CDR3 is 15 amino acids long. Looked up from germline, CDR1 is DFQATT and CDR2 is SNEGSKA (reference sequence). The CDR3, as DNA: TGCAGTGCTAGAGAGACTTGGGCGGGGGACAACGTCCTGACTTTC. Its protein product is CSARETWAGDNVLTF.

This clonotype was seen ten or more times. The V and J genes are TRBV19 and TRBJ2-5; 7 bases are shared with TRBD2. The trim removed 6 bases at V and 3 bases at J, leaving 10 bases unmatched. The CDR3 extends over 15 amino acids. Germline V gene sequence: CDR1 LNHDA, CDR2 SQIVND (reference sequence). CDR3 DNA sequence: TGTGCCAGTAGGGGAGCGGGATCCCTCGAAGAGACCCAGTACTTC. It encodes CASRGAGSLEETQYF.

The rearrangement links TRBV9 to TRBJ2-2, with D possibly being TRBD1 or TRBD2 (5 bases each). V was cut by 0 bases and J by 4 bases, with 7 bases left in between. The CDR3 runs to 14 residues. CDR1 and CDR2 from the germline V gene are SGDLS and YYNGEE. The DNA of the CDR3 is TGTGCCAGCAGCGTAGAGAGGGGCACCGGGGAGCTGTTTTTT. This gives the protein CASSVERGTGELFF.

The CDR3 region has the DNA TGTGCCACCGGACAACAGGGGGCGCATAACGAGCAGTACTTC. It is translated as CATGQQGAHNEQYF. The chain couples TRBV10-3 to TRBJ2-7, with 9 nucleotides matching TRBD1. The junction had 12 bases not matched to a gene; V was cut back by 10 bases and J by 5 bases. The CDR3 runs 14 residues. Germline CDR1 and CDR2: ENHRY and SYGVKD.

The gene calls are TRBV19 and TRBJ1-1; TRBD1 is a possible D gene (5 bases). The V gene's germline CDR1 is LNHDA and CDR2 SQIVND (reference sequence). Between the trimmed V and J ends, which lost 4 bases and 8 bases, there was a span of 14 bases. The length of the CDR3 is 13 residues. Written as DNA, the CDR3 is TGTGCCAGTAGTAGTAGAGGGCAGGGAGAAGCTTTCTTT. Translating gives CASSSRGQGEAFF.

Many counts were recorded for this clonotype. The genes are TRBV2 and TRBJ1-4, with D tentatively TRBD1 (6 bases). Germline lookup yields CDR1 SNHLY and CDR2 FYNNEI. Trimming pared 2 bases from V and 3 bases from J, leaving 10 bases between. This CDR3 region has 15 residues. In DNA form, the CDR3 reads TGTGCCAGCAGTGAACGGCGGGGGCCTAATGAAAAACTGTTTTTT. This gives the protein CASSERRGPNEKLFF.

The rearrangement links TRBV20-1 to TRBJ1-1; 7 nucleotides agree with TRBD1. The V gene's germline CDR1 is DFQATT and CDR2 SNEGSKA (reference sequence). V lost 3 bases to trimming and J lost 0 bases; unmatched junction nucleotides: 4. The CDR3 sequence is 14 residues long. CDR3 region: CSARPTGVNTEAFF. The CDR3 nucleotides are TGCAGTGCTAGGCCCACAGGGGTGAACACTGAAGCTTTCTTT.

A few counts support this clonotype. This could be a read error, since a much larger clone is one nucleotide away. The V gene is TRBV11-2, the J gene TRBJ2-7; 9 bases match TRBD2. Looked up from germline, CDR1 is SGHAT and CDR2 is FQNNGV. CDR3 size: 16 residues. This CDR3 reads CASRRGRGDHSCEQYF. CDR3 sequence (DNA): TGTGCCAGCAGACGCGGGAGGGGGGACCACTCCTGCGAGCAGTACTTC.